This passage covers 17 T cell receptor beta chains from one sample sequenced in a study of blood T cell repertoires in COVID-19. Sequencing was performed with immunoSEQ multiplex PCR; in TCRdb, only in-frame clones are kept and a portion is missing. The sample contains about 350,000 clones, 88% of which appear only once. Input material: PBMCs or T cells enriched from blood (not recorded which). The receptors shown here come from a woman aged 25 to 39 who had been exposed to COVID-19.

V is TRBV9 and J is TRBJ1-3, with TRBD1 matching over 11 bases. This CDR3 contains 17 residues. The trim removed 0 bases at V and 1 base at J, leaving 3 bases unmatched. Germline V lookup: CDR1 SGDLS, CDR2 YYNGEE. The CDR3 bases are TGTGCCAGCAGCGTAGGGACAGGGGGCAAATCTGGAAACACCATATATTTT. The encoded protein is CASSVGTGGKSGNTIYF.

The rearrangement uses TRBV5-4 and TRBJ1-1; D call uncertain. CDR3 length equals 13 residues. The germline V gene encodes CDR1 SGHNT and CDR2 YYREEE (reference sequence). V gave up 0 bases and J gave up 7 bases, with 10 bases separating them. CDR3 region: CASSLARRDEAFF. CDR3 in DNA: TGTGCCAGCAGCTTGGCGCGGCGCGATGAAGCTTTCTTT.

This chain links TRBV5-6 with TRBJ1-2; tentatively, D is TRBD1 (5 bases). Germline CDR1 reads SGHDT; CDR2 reads YYEEEE. With 4 bases removed from V and 0 bases from J, the gap between germline ends came to 13 bases. This CDR3 is built from 15 residues. CDR3 protein: CASSPTGGANYGYTF. The CDR3 DNA reads TGTGCCAGCAGCCCCACAGGAGGGGCTAACTATGGCTACACCTTC.

This chain connects TRBV3-1 (or the pseudogene TRBV3-2) to TRBJ1-2; D remains unclear. This CDR3 region has 13 residues. The germline V gene has CDR1 LGHDT and CDR2 YNNKEL (reference sequence). The V gene lost 1 base and the J gene lost 2 bases, with 5 bases spanning the gap. CDR3 bases: TGTGCCAGCAGCCAAGGCAGGAACTATGGCTACACCTTC. Its protein product is CASSQGRNYGYTF.

Note on this clone: This sample includes further DNA sequences coding for the same CDR3. The chain joins TRBV3-1 (or the pseudogene TRBV3-2) to TRBJ2-3; 15 bases are shared with TRBD2. J was trimmed by 1 base and V by 0 bases; bases with no gene match: 2. CDR3 size: 18 residues. CDR1 LGHDT and CDR2 YNNKEL come from the germline V gene (reference sequence). DNA for the CDR3: TGTGCCAGCAGCCAAGAGGGACTAGCGGGGGGAGGCACAGATACGCAGTATTTT. This codes for CASSQEGLAGGGTDTQYF.

The chain is built from TRBV7-3 and TRBJ2-2; TRBD2 aligns across 8 bases. The germline gives CDR1 SGHTA, CDR2 FQGTGA. The V gene end was trimmed by 10 bases and the J gene end by 0 bases; junction bases not matched to a gene: 4. This CDR3 spans 14 amino acids. Here the CDR3 reads CATTREANTGELFF. The CDR3 DNA sequence: TGTGCCACGACGCGGGAGGCGAACACCGGGGAGCTGTTTTTT.

This clone showed up just once. This rearrangement joins TRBV6-5 to TRBJ2-2; 8 bases fit TRBD2. V was clipped by 8 bases and J by 6 bases; unmatched bases: 8. CDR3 size: 14 residues. Germline V gene lookup returns CDR1 MNHEY and CDR2 SVGAGI. The CDR3 bases are TGTGCCAGCGCGCCCGGACTAGCTCCCGGGGAGCTGTTTTTT. Translation: CASAPGLAPGELFF.

The chain is built from TRBV10-3 and TRBJ2-3; TRBD1 matches at 10 bases. The germline V gene encodes CDR1 ENHRY and CDR2 SYGVKD. V shed 5 bases, J shed 4 bases, and the junction held 6 bases outside the gene matches. The CDR3 consists of 15 residues. This CDR3 reads CAISTGTGVADTQYF. In DNA, the CDR3 is TGTGCCATCAGTACCGGGACAGGGGTCGCAGATACGCAGTATTTT.

The chain recombines TRBV28 with TRBJ1-2; D not certain. V was pared by 8 bases and J by 4 bases, with 20 bases between. This CDR3 contains 15 residues. Germline-derived CDR1 and CDR2 are MDHEN and SYDVKM. The CDR3 DNA reads as TGTGCCAGCGCTTATCACCGACCGGCGGTCTATGGCTACACCTTC. Amino acids: CASAYHRPAVYGYTF.

The genes are TRBV10-3 and TRBJ2-2; D may be TRBD1 (6 bases). Germline V gene sequence: CDR1 ENHRY, CDR2 SYGVKD. CDR3 length: 12 residues. Trimming took 4 bases from V and 6 from J, leaving 6 bases between them. The DNA for the CDR3 is TGTGCCATCAGTGCAGGGGCCGGGGAGCTGTTTTTT. Translating gives CAISAGAGELFF.

The J gene is TRBJ2-7, the V gene TRBV18, with D perhaps matching TRBD2 (5 bases). Per germline, CDR1 KGHSH and CDR2 LQKENI. Trimming took off 0 bases at V and 7 bases at J, with 13 bases between the two ends. CDR3 length equals 14 residues. CDR3 sequence reads: CASSPPAPRREQYF. As DNA, the CDR3 is TGTGCCAGCTCACCACCGGCCCCCCGGAGGGAGCAGTACTTC.

The genes are TRBV11-3 and TRBJ2-7; 7 bases are a match to TRBD1. Germline V gene lookup returns CDR1 SGHNT and CDR2 YENEEA. With V trimmed by 1 base and J by 0 bases, 3 bases remained unmatched. The CDR3 is 15 residues long. CDR3 in amino acids: CASSLVSGGSYEQYF. The CDR3 coding sequence is TGTGCCAGCAGCTTAGTGTCAGGGGGCTCCTACGAGCAGTACTTC. Filled out from reference TRBV11-3 and TRBJ2-7, the complete variable domain reads EAGVVQSPRYKIIEKKQPVAFWCNPISGHNTLYWYLQNLGQGPELLIRYENEEAVDDSQLPKDRFSAERLKGVDSTLKIQPAELGDSAVYLCASSLVSGGSYEQYFGPGTRLTVT.

V is TRBV7-2 and J is TRBJ1-4, with D perhaps matching TRBD1 (6 bases). This CDR3 is built from 14 residues. V was pared by 7 bases and J by 5 bases, with 14 bases between. Germline CDR1 SGHTA, CDR2 FQGNSA. The CDR3 nucleotides read TGTGCCAGCAAACGGGGGGGGGCGAATGAAAAACTGTTTTTT. Translating gives CASKRGGANEKLFF.

This sequence joins TRBV11-2 and TRBJ2-4, with a tentative D call TRBD2 (5 bases). The germline CDR1 and CDR2 sequences are SGHAT and FQNNGV. Between the trimmed V and J ends, which lost 5 bases and 6 bases, there was a span of 17 bases. The CDR3 contains 15 residues. The CDR3 sequence: CASSPPGLRGNIQYF. CDR3 coding DNA: TGTGCCAGCAGCCCACCGGGGTTACGCGGAAACATTCAGTACTTC.

This sequence joins TRBV6-1 and TRBJ1-1, with unresolved D. This CDR3 has 15 residues. Germline values: CDR1 MNHNS, CDR2 SASEGT. Trimming stripped 1 base from V and 4 bases from J, with 13 bases between. This CDR3 reads CASSEGLAFPTEAFF. The CDR3 DNA is TGTGCCAGCAGTGAAGGTTTGGCCTTTCCCACTGAAGCTTTCTTT.

This clone appeared a single time. This sequence joins TRBV5-8 and TRBJ2-7; D may be TRBD1 (5 bases). Germline assignment: CDR1 SGHTS and CDR2 YDEGEE. The CDR3 totals 15 residues. Trimming stripped 6 bases from V and 5 bases from J, with 21 bases between. The CDR3 coding sequence is TGTGCCAGCATCACCCCGACCCCAGGGTCGGACGAGCAGTACTTC. Translating it yields CASITPTPGSDEQYF. The variable domain in full, completed from reference TRBV5-8 and TRBJ2-7, reads EAGVTQSPTHLIKTRGQQATLRCSPISGHTSVYWYQQALGLGLQFLLWYDEGEERNRGNFPPRFSGRQFPNYSSELNVNALELEDSALYLCASITPTPGSDEQYFGPGTRLTVT.

Only a few counts were recorded for this clone. The V and J genes are TRBV5-1 and TRBJ2-2; TRBD1 matches 9 bases. This CDR3 is built from 16 residues. The junction had 11 bases not matched to a gene; V was cut back by 6 bases and J by 5 bases. The germline CDR1 and CDR2 sequences are SGHRS and YFSETQ. In DNA, the CDR3 is TGCGCCAGCAATTTGTCGGGACAGGGCGGAACCGGGGAGCTGTTTTTT. This sequence encodes CASNLSGQGGTGELFF.